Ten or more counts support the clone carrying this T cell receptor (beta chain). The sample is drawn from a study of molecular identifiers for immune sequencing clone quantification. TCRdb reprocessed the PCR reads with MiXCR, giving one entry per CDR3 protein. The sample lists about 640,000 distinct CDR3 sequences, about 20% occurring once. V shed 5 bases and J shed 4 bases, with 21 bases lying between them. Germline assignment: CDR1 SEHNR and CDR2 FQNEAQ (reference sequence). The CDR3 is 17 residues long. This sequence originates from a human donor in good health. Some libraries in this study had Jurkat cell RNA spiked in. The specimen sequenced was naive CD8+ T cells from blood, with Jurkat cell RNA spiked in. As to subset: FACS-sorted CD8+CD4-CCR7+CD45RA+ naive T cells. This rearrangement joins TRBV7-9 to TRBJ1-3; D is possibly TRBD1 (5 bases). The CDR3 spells CASSGAEERVFGNTIYF. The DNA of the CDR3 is TGTGCCAGCAGCGGGGCCGAGGAAAGAGTATTCGGAAACACCATATATTTT.